Presented here are 19 T cell receptor beta chains from one specimen sequenced in a study of T cells in Graves' hyperthyroidism and ophthalmopathy. The source material, RNA transcripts, was used to amplify TCR beta CDR3 regions. A first-round RT-PCR of the TCR CDR3 used the HTBI primer set. TCRdb called the multiplex PCR reads again in MiXCR, with one record for every CDR3 protein. The data show more than 450,000 distinct CDR3 sequences, approximately 15% seen once. The sample taken for sequencing was blood. These receptors all come from a woman between 40 and 55 years old with Graves' hyperthyroidism.

This clonotype was recorded at least ten times. The genes are TRBV7-8 and TRBJ2-3, with D uncertain. Germline V gene data show CDR1 as SGHVS and CDR2 as FQNEAQ. V lost 2 bases, J lost 2 bases, and 14 bases lay in between. The CDR3 covers 16 residues. The CDR3, as DNA: TGTGCCAGCAGCTTATTAGCCGCTTCCCCCACAGATACGCAGTATTTT. Translation gives CASSLLAASPTDTQYF.

This clonotype came up many times. The rearrangement links TRBV12-3 or TRBV12-4 to TRBJ2-7; D possibly corresponds to TRBD2 (6 bases). The CDR3 has 15 residues. Deletions cut 6 bases from V and 0 bases from J, with 15 bases between. Written as DNA, the CDR3 is TGTGCCAGCAGCCGTCGAGGAGGGGACTCCTACGAGCAGTACTTC. The encoded protein is CASSRRGGDSYEQYF.

This clonotype occurred many times. The genes are TRBV12-3 or TRBV12-4 and TRBJ2-3; no definite D call. Trimming left V 5 bases short and J 2 bases short, with 14 bases between. The CDR3 loop spans 15 amino acids. The CDR3 loop is CASSKQDTPTDTQYF. CDR3 DNA: TGTGCCAGCAGTAAACAAGATACCCCCACAGATACGCAGTATTTT.

Concerning this clonotype itself: This may come from a read error, since a much larger clone is one base off. This chain connects TRBV6-5 to TRBJ2-7, with TRBD2 matching 7 bases. CDR1 is MNHEY, CDR2 SVGAGI, per germline. The CDR3 runs to 14 residues. CDR3 loop: CASSYSGGFYERYF. The CDR3 nucleotides are TGTGCCAGCAGTTACTCCGGGGGGTTCTACGAGCGGTACTTC.

In its sample, this clonotype was seen many times. The chain links TRBV29-1 to TRBJ2-7; 7 bases agree with TRBD2. The germline V gene encodes CDR1 SQVTM and CDR2 ANQGSEA. The length of the CDR3 is 15 residues. Trimming cost V 0 bases and J 1 base; bases outside gene matches: 6. The CDR3 nucleotides are TGCAGCGTTGAAGAGGTTTGGGGAGGGTCCTACGAGCAGTACTTC. It yields the protein CSVEEVWGGSYEQYF.

This clonotype was detected ten times or more. V usage is TRBV27 and J usage is TRBJ2-1; the D is unclear. The ends were cut back, 5 bases at V and 6 bases at J, with 14 bases in the middle. Germline V gives CDR1 MNHEY, CDR2 SMNVEV (reference sequence). CDR3 length: 14 amino acids. In nucleotides, the CDR3 is TGTGCCAGCAGTCTAGGAACCACGGGCAATGAGCAGTTCTTC. This encodes CASSLGTTGNEQFF.

The V and J genes are TRBV20-1 and TRBJ2-5; D uncertain. The germline V and J ends were trimmed by 5 bases and 3 bases, with 13 bases remaining between them. The CDR3 spans 13 residues. CDR1 DFQATT and CDR2 SNEGSKA come from the germline V gene (reference sequence). The CDR3 reads CSAPEIGKETQYF. The DNA for the CDR3 is TGCAGTGCTCCGGAGATAGGAAAAGAGACCCAGTACTTC.

This clonotype was observed many times. This CDR3 reads CASTWMTSGSSEQYF. CDR3 bases: TGTGCCAGCACCTGGATGACTAGCGGGAGTTCCGAGCAGTACTTC. The J gene is TRBJ2-7, the V gene TRBV5-6, with TRBD2 identical over 12 bases. This CDR3 is built from 15 residues. CDR1 and CDR2 (germline): SGHDT, YYEEEE. J lost 6 bases, V lost 6 bases, and 10 bases had no gene match.

The V gene is TRBV30, the J gene TRBJ1-3, with TRBD1 as a possible D gene (5 bases). CDR3 size: 13 residues. V was shortened by 5 bases and J by 0 bases, with 8 bases between the two germline ends. The V gene's germline CDR1 is GTSNPN and CDR2 SVGIG (reference sequence). The CDR3 here is CAWATDSGNTIYF. In nucleotides, the CDR3 is TGTGCCTGGGCGACAGACTCTGGAAACACCATATATTTT.

A few counts support this clonotype. CDR3 amino acids: CASSDGYNYEQYF. The CDR3 nucleotides are TGCGCCAGCAGTGATGGATACAACTACGAGCAGTACTTC. The chain is built from TRBV10-1 and TRBJ2-7; D is uncertain. CDR3 size: 13 residues. Looked up from germline, CDR1 is WNHNN and CDR2 is SYGVQD (reference sequence). Trimming took 3 bases from V and 3 from J, leaving 9 bases between them.

This sequence joins TRBV10-2 and TRBJ2-7; D gene uncertain. The V end lost 8 bases, the J end lost 2 bases, and 13 bases lay between the germline ends. There are 13 residues in the CDR3. The germline V gene encodes CDR1 WSHSY and CDR2 SAAADI. The CDR3 region has the DNA TGCGCCAGCGGGCCAGGACCAACCTACGAGCAGTACTTC. Amino acid sequence: CASGPGPTYEQYF.

This clonotype was seen repeatedly, ten times or more. The V and J genes are TRBV7-9 and TRBJ1-2; perhaps TRBD1 as D (6 bases). The length of the CDR3 is 16 residues. Looked up from germline, CDR1 is SEHNR and CDR2 is FQNEAQ (reference sequence). V was pared by 2 bases and J by 2 bases, with 15 bases between. CDR3 loop: CASSLLTPQGNYGYTF. The CDR3, as DNA: TGTGCCAGCAGCTTACTCACCCCACAGGGCAACTATGGCTACACCTTC.

This clonotype was found many times. The genes are TRBV30 and TRBJ2-7; D is tentatively TRBD1 or TRBD2 (6 bases each). The CDR3 loop spans 14 amino acids. Germline assignment: CDR1 GTSNPN and CDR2 SVGIG (reference sequence). Trimming cost V 2 bases and J 2 bases, with 13 bases left between them. The CDR3 bases are TGTGCCTGGAGTAACGGGGGCTTCACCTACGAGCAGTACTTC. It translates to CAWSNGGFTYEQYF.

This clonotype was observed at least ten times. The chain uses TRBV28 and TRBJ2-1; no reliable D call. This CDR3 is built from 16 residues. With 4 bases removed from V and 0 bases from J, the gap between germline ends came to 13 bases. CDR1 and CDR2 (germline): MDHEN, SYDVKM. CDR3 amino acids: CASSSLSGVSYNEQFF. Here the CDR3 DNA reads TGTGCCAGCAGTTCCTTATCAGGAGTCTCCTACAATGAGCAGTTCTTC.

This clonotype has only a few counts. The chain is built from TRBV6-2 or TRBV6-3 and TRBJ2-7, with a weak D call TRBD2 (6 bases). Per the germline V gene, CDR1 is MNHEY and CDR2 is SVGEGT. The CDR3 has 11 amino acids. V was shortened by 6 bases and J by 6 bases, with 9 bases between the two germline ends. CDR3 region: CASRSGGEQYF. DNA of the CDR3: TGTGCCAGCAGGTCCGGGGGCGAGCAGTACTTC.

There are many counts of this clonotype. V gene TRBV27 combines with J gene TRBJ1-1; TRBD1 agrees at 7 bases. Germline V CDR1 and CDR2: MNHEY, SMNVEV (reference sequence). V dropped 7 bases and J dropped 6; count of bases not matched to a gene: 2. The CDR3 covers 11 residues. CDR3 region: CASMRGPEAFF. CDR3 in DNA: TGTGCCAGCATGAGGGGGCCTGAAGCTTTCTTT.

This clonotype was counted ten times or more. The V call is TRBV28, the J call TRBJ2-5, with D possibly being TRBD1 or TRBD2 (7 bases each). Germline loops: CDR1 MDHEN, CDR2 SYDVKM. Trimming took off 6 bases at V and 4 bases at J, with 18 bases between the two ends. The CDR3 is 15 amino acids. The CDR3 DNA is TGTGCCAGCAGCCCTCCGACAGGGAGGGCAGAGACCCAGTACTTC. It codes for CASSPPTGRAETQYF. Full variable domain (missing parts from reference TRBV28 and TRBJ2-5): DVKVTQSSRYLVKRTGEKVFLECVQDMDHENMFWYRQDPGLGLRLIYFSYDVKMKEKGDIPEGYSVSREKKERFSLILESASTNQTSMYLCASSPPTGRAETQYFGPGTRLLVL.

This chain connects TRBV9 to TRBJ1-5; unclear D gene. The V end lost 0 bases, the J end lost 6 bases, and 10 bases lay between the germline ends. CDR1 and CDR2 (germline): SGDLS, YYNGEE. The CDR3 has 14 residues. The chain's CDR3 is CASSVDGDGQPQHF. As DNA, the CDR3 is TGTGCCAGCAGCGTAGATGGGGATGGTCAGCCCCAGCATTTT. The whole variable domain, filled in from reference TRBV9 and TRBJ1-5, reads DSGVTQTPKHLITATGQRVTLRCSPRSGDLSVYWYQQSLDQGLQFLIQYYNGEERAKGNILERFSAQQFPDLHSELNLSSLELGDSALYFCASSVDGDGQPQHFGDGTRLSIL.

Many counts were recorded for this clonotype. This chain uses TRBV12-3 or TRBV12-4 with TRBJ1-1; tentative D call: TRBD1 (6 bases). V lost 6 bases and J lost 0, with 11 bases in between. The CDR3 has 14 amino acids. As DNA, the CDR3 is TGTGCCAGCAGCATCTCAGGGGTGAACACTGAAGCTTTCTTT. This translates into CASSISGVNTEAFF.